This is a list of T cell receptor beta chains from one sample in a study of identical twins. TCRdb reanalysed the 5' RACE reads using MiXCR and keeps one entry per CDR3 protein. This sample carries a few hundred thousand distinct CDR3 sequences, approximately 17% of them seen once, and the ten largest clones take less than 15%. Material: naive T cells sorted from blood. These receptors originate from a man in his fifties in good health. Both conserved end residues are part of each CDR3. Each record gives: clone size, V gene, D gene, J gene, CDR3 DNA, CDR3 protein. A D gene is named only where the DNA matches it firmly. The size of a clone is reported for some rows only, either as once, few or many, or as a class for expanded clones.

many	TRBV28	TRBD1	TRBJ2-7	TGTGCCAGCAGTCCGTGGGGACAGGGGGCAGTAGAGCAGTACTTC	CASSPWGQGAVEQYF
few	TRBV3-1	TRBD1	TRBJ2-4	TGTGCCAGCAGCCCGACAGGGGACCCCAAAAACATTCAGTACTTC	CASSPTGDPKNIQYF
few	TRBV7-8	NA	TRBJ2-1	TGTGCCAGCAGCTTAGTGTCGGGGACCTACAATGAGCAGTTCTTC	CASSLVSGTYNEQFF
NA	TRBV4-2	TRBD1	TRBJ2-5	TGTGCCAGCAGCCCGGTGACAGGGGGCGGACAAGAGACCCAGTACTTC	CASSPVTGGGQETQYF
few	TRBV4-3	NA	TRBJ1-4	TGCGCCAGCGGGAGGGGAGGAACAACTAATGAAAAACTGTTTTTT	CASGRGGTTNEKLFF
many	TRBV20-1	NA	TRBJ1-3	TGCAGTGCTAGGACCCTTGCTGGGGGCCCTGGAAACACCATATATTTT	CSARTLAGGPGNTIYF
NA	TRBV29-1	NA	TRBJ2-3	TGCAGCGTCTCCGGGATCGGGGCAGATACGCAGTATTTT	CSVSGIGADTQYF
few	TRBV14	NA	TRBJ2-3	TGTGCCAGCAGCCTGCCTACTGTCACAGATACGCAGTATTTT	CASSLPTVTDTQYF
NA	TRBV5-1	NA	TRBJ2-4	TGCGCCAGCAGCTTGGATTGGGTGGCCAAAAACATTCAGTACTTC	CASSLDWVAKNIQYF
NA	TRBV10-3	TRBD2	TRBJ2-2	TGTGCCATCAGTGAAACTAGCGGGAGGATGGCCGGGGAGCTGTTTTTT	CAISETSGRMAGELFF
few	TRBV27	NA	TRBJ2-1	TGTGCCAGCAGTCAGACCCCCAGGGCGTACAATGAGCAGTTCTTC	CASSQTPRAYNEQFF
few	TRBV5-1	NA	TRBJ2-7	TGCGCCAGCAGTCGTTCCCACACACTCTCCTACGAGCAGTACTTC	CASSRSHTLSYEQYF
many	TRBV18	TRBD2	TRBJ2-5	TGTGCCAGCTCAACGGGACTAGCGGGAGCAGAGACCCAGTACTTC	CASSTGLAGAETQYF
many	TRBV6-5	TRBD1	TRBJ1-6	TGTGCCAGCAGTTACTCGGGACAGGGGACTTCACCCCTCCACTTT	CASSYSGQGTSPLHF
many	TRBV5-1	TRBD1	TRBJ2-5	TGCGCCAGCAGCTTGGCCGTAGGACAGGGCGCGGTGACCCAGTACTTC	CASSLAVGQGAVTQYF
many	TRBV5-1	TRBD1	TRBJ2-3	TGCGCCAGCAGTCTGGGACAGGGGATCACAGATACGCAGTATTTT	CASSLGQGITDTQYF
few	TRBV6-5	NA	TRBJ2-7	TGTGCCAGCAGTCACTCCGCGGCCTACGAGCAGTACTTC	CASSHSAAYEQYF
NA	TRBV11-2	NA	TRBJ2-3	TGTGCCAGCAGCTTTGACCCGGGAAGCACAGATACGCAGTATTTT	CASSFDPGSTDTQYF
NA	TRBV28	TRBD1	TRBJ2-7	TGTGCCAGTAGTCAGACAGGGAGCTCCTACGAGCAGTACTTC	CASSQTGSSYEQYF
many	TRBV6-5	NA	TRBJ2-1	TGTGCCAGCAGTTATTACGGGCCCGGGGCCGACAATGAGCAGTTCTTC	CASSYYGPGADNEQFF
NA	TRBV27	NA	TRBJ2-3	TGTGCCAGCAGTTTAGGGGGAGCTACGCAGTATTTT	CASSLGGATQYF
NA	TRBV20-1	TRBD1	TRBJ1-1	TGCAGTGCTAGAGATCCTGGGACAGGGGTTGAAGCTTTCTTT	CSARDPGTGVEAFF
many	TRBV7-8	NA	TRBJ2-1	TGTGCCAGCAGCGCGTTACTAGGGAGCTCCTACAATGAGCAGTTCTTC	CASSALLGSSYNEQFF
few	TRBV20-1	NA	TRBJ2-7	TGCAGTGCTGTGCAGAATACCTACGAGCAGTACTTC	CSAVQNTYEQYF
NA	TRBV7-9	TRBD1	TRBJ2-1	TGTGCCAGCAGCTTTGGACAGGGGGGGTACAATGAGCAGTTCTTC	CASSFGQGGYNEQFF
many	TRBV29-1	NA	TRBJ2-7	TGCAGCGTTGAAGATATTACGGGGGAGTACTTC	CSVEDITGEYF
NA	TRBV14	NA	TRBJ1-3	TGTGCCAGCAGCCCCGGAGCGGGCTCTGGAAACACCATATATTTT	CASSPGAGSGNTIYF
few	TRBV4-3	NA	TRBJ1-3	TGCGCCAGCAGCCAAGATCATGGGCACACCATATATTTT	CASSQDHGHTIYF
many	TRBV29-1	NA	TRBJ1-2	TGCAGCGCCGGGGGGGGTTCTATCAGTGGCTACACCTTC	CSAGGGSISGYTF
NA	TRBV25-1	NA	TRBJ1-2	TGTGCCAGCGCCGGACAGCCAGGAATCTATGGCTACACCTTC	CASAGQPGIYGYTF
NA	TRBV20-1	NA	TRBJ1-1	TGCAGTGCTAGTCAGACAGCCTCACCGGCTGAAGCTTTCTTT	CSASQTASPAEAFF
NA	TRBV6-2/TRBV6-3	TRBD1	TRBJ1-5	TGTGCCAGCAGTTACAGGGGGCCGGTTCAGCCCCAGCATTTT	CASSYRGPVQPQHF
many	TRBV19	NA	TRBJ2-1	TGTGCCAGTAGCAGACAGGACTCCTACAATGAGCAGTTCTTC	CASSRQDSYNEQFF
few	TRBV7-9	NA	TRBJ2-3	TGTGCCAGCAGCTCTGTCACAGATACGCAGTATTTT	CASSSVTDTQYF
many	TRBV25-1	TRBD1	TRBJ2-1	TGTGCCAGCAGTGAGCTGGGACAGTCCTACAATGAGCAGTTCTTC	CASSELGQSYNEQFF